Listed below are T cell receptor beta chains from one sample, sequenced in a study of cytomegalovirus exposure and HLA in healthy donors. Produced via immunoSEQ multiplex PCR; TCRdb's table is partial and in-frame only. The data contain over 110,000 clones, 85% to 90% of them singletons. What was sequenced was PBMCs. The receptor set was obtained from a man younger than 35 in good health and CMV-seropositive. CDR3s include the opening cysteine and the closing phenylalanine or tryptophan. D genes are given only for firm matches. Clone size is not always given. Where it is, it says once, few, many or a class for expanded clones.

clone size	D gene	V gene	J gene	CDR3 DNA	CDR3 protein
NA	NA	TRBV7-7	TRBJ2-7	TGTGCCAGCAGCTTGGGGCACGGTCCCTACGAGCAGTACTTC	CASSLGHGPYEQYF
few	TRBD1	TRBV6-5	TRBJ1-2	TGTGCCAGCAGTTACCTCCCGGGACAGGGGGCTGGCTACACCTTC	CASSYLPGQGAGYTF
NA	NA	TRBV19	TRBJ2-7	TGTGCCAGTAGAAGCGCAGGGGTATACGAGCAGTACTTC	CASRSAGVYEQYF
NA	TRBD1	TRBV18	TRBJ2-5	TGTGCCAGCTCACGTGCCTCGGGACAGTGGGAGAGAACCCAGTACTTC	CASSRASGQWERTQYF
NA	NA	TRBV6-5	TRBJ1-4	TGTGCCAGCAGAACAGGCGAAAAACTGTTTTTT	CASRTGEKLFF
NA	NA	TRBV7-9	TRBJ1-2	TGTGCCAGCAGCTTAGCTGAGACAGCCCCTAACTATGGCTACACCTTC	CASSLAETAPNYGYTF
NA	NA	TRBV5-6	TRBJ1-1	TGTGCCAGCAGCTTGGTGGACACCGGAACAGAAGCTTTCTTT	CASSLVDTGTEAFF
NA	NA	TRBV30	TRBJ1-2	TGTGCCTGGAGTCCTTCGGGGGTAGGATGCACCTTC	CAWSPSGVGCTF
NA	NA	TRBV30	TRBJ2-2	TGTGCCTGGATCTCCCGTGGGGCCGTGAACACCGGGGAGCTGTTTTTT	CAWISRGAVNTGELFF
NA	NA	TRBV9	TRBJ2-1	TGTGCCAGCAGCAGAGAGGATGAGCAGTTCTTC	CASSREDEQFF
NA	NA	TRBV7-8	TRBJ1-5	TGTGCCAGCAGCTTAGACGTGGCGGGTCAGCCCCAGCATTTT	CASSLDVAGQPQHF
NA	TRBD1	TRBV5-6	TRBJ1-2	TGTGCCAGCAGCCGGGACAGTCGAGCTTCTGGCTACACCTTC	CASSRDSRASGYTF
NA	NA	TRBV6-5	TRBJ1-4	TGTGCCAGCAGTTACGCGGGGGAGAATGAAAAACTGTTTTTT	CASSYAGENEKLFF
NA	NA	TRBV30	TRBJ2-5	TGTGCCTGGAGCGCCCTCGGGGGGACCCAGTACTTC	CAWSALGGTQYF
NA	TRBD1	TRBV9	TRBJ2-1	TGTGCCAGCAGCGACGACAGGGGGAACAGGGATGAGCAGTTCTTC	CASSDDRGNRDEQFF
NA	NA	TRBV6-5	TRBJ1-4	TGTGCCAGCAGTTACAAATTCGTAGGGGCCCCAGGGAAACTGTTTTTT	CASSYKFVGAPGKLFF
NA	NA	TRBV7-9	TRBJ2-7	TGTGCCAGCAGCCCAGTGGCCTTTCACGAGCAGTACTTC	CASSPVAFHEQYF
NA	TRBD1	TRBV6-1	TRBJ1-2	TGTGCCAGCAGAGTACAGGGGATCGATGGCTACACCTTC	CASRVQGIDGYTF
NA	NA	TRBV2	TRBJ2-3	TGTGCCAGCAGAGCCACAGATACGCAGTATTTT	CASRATDTQYF
NA	TRBD1	TRBV10-3	TRBJ2-2	TGTGCCACTAGACAGGGATCCTCGAACACCGGGGAGCTGTTTTTT	CATRQGSSNTGELFF
NA	NA	TRBV7-9	TRBJ1-1	TGTGCCAGCAGCTTACAGGGGACGAACACTGAAGCTTTCTTT	CASSLQGTNTEAFF
NA	NA	TRBV9	TRBJ1-5	TGTGCCAGCAGCGTAGGACCAGGGAGCAATCAGCCCCAGCATTTT	CASSVGPGSNQPQHF
NA	NA	TRBV6-5	TRBJ1-1	TGTGCCAGCAGTTACTCAATCAGGGCCACTGAAGCTTTCTTT	CASSYSIRATEAFF
NA	NA	TRBV12-5	TRBJ1-2	TGTGCTAGTGGTTTGGCCCAACTAGGCTATGGCTACACCTTC	CASGLAQLGYGYTF
NA	NA	TRBV9	TRBJ2-1	TGTGCCAGCACCCGAAACTCAAGGGGGAGCTCCTACAATGAGCAGTTCTTC	CASTRNSRGSSYNEQFF
NA	TRBD2	TRBV7-6	TRBJ2-1	TGTGCCAGCAACCGACTAGCGGGAAGCAATGAGCAGTTCTTC	CASNRLAGSNEQFF
NA	TRBD2	TRBV7-8	TRBJ2-7	TGTGCCACCGGGGGGTTCTGGTACGAGCAGTACTTC	CATGGFWYEQYF
few	TRBD1	TRBV2	TRBJ1-2	TGTGCCAGCAGGGACAGGGGGCTGAATGGCTACACCTTC	CASRDRGLNGYTF
NA	NA	TRBV2	TRBJ1-6	TGTGCCAGCAGTCAGGGTCTCAAGGGAAATTCACCCCTCCACTTT	CASSQGLKGNSPLHF
NA	NA	TRBV19	TRBJ1-5	TGTGCCAGTAGTACCGGATTTGCGGGGCAGCCCCAGCATTTT	CASSTGFAGQPQHF
NA	TRBD1	TRBV30	TRBJ2-5	TGTGCCTGGGACCTAGGACAGGGGGAAGAGACCCAGTACTTC	CAWDLGQGEETQYF
NA	NA	TRBV6-1	TRBJ2-2	TGTGCCAGCAGTGTTGCCACATTGAACACCGGGGAGCTGTTTTTT	CASSVATLNTGELFF
NA	NA	TRBV11-2	TRBJ2-7	TGTGCCAGCAGTCCCCTGTACCGGGGTCAGCAGTACTTC	CASSPLYRGQQYF
NA	TRBD2	TRBV2	TRBJ2-1	TGTGCCAGCATGGGACTAGCGGGAGGGCTGGGGAATGAGCAGTTCTTC	CASMGLAGGLGNEQFF
NA	NA	TRBV5-8	TRBJ2-5	TGTGCCAGCAGCTTGAAGGCAGGCGAAGAGACCCAGTACTTC	CASSLKAGEETQYF
NA	NA	TRBV27	TRBJ2-2	TGTGCCAGCAGTTTATCGTATTACACCGGGGAGCTGTTTTTT	CASSLSYYTGELFF
NA	TRBD1	TRBV6-1	TRBJ1-2	TGTGCCAGCAGAACCGGGACAGGGAGATTTATTGGCTACACCTTC	CASRTGTGRFIGYTF
NA	NA	TRBV7-9	TRBJ2-7	TGTGCCAGCAGCTTAGCGACTGAGCCCTACGAGCAGTACTTC	CASSLATEPYEQYF
once	NA	TRBV6-5	TRBJ2-3	TGTGCCAGCAGTTACTACGCGGCCTCCAGCACAGATACGCAGTATTTT	CASSYYAASSTDTQYF